The 7 T cell receptor beta chains below all came from one sample that was sequenced in a study of blood T cells in healthy people across ages. With a J-beta primer mix and a sample-barcoded 5' primer, a second PCR ran about 7 to 12 cycles. From the 5' RACE reads, TCRdb called clonotypes with MiXCR, one entry per CDR3 protein. The repertoire has around 800,000 distinct CDR3 sequences, roughly 53% of them found once; the top ten carry about two fifths. Sequenced: blood. The receptor set was obtained from an older man in good health.

This chain links TRBV10-3 with TRBJ2-7, with D tentatively TRBD1 or TRBD2 (5 bases each). Trimming removed 5 bases from V and 7 bases from J, with 30 bases in between. The germline V gene encodes CDR1 ENHRY and CDR2 SYGVKD. CDR3 size: 18 residues. As DNA, the CDR3 is TGTGCCATCAGTACCAGGGTACCCGGGGATGTTTCCTACAATGAGCAGTACTTC. Protein product: CAISTRVPGDVSYNEQYF.

The chain uses TRBV29-1 and TRBJ2-3; 8 bases are shared with TRBD2. There are 20 residues in the CDR3. Trimming removed 2 bases from V and 0 bases from J; junction bases left unmatched: 19. Germline V gives CDR1 SQVTM, CDR2 ANQGSEA. Here the CDR3 DNA reads TGCAGCGTTGAAAGCCCCCGGGGGGGAGAGGGAGGTGGGAGCACAGATACGCAGTATTTT. Amino acids: CSVESPRGGEGGGSTDTQYF.

J is TRBJ2-1 and V is TRBV18; 11 bases match TRBD2. This CDR3 region has 17 residues. Trimming at V came to 3 bases and at J to 1 base, leaving 5 bases not matched to a gene. The germline CDR1 and CDR2 sequences are KGHSH and LQKENI. The CDR3 sequence: CASSPLGLAGSYNEQFF. The CDR3 DNA sequence: TGTGCCAGCTCACCGCTAGGACTAGCGGGTTCCTACAATGAGCAGTTCTTC.

This chain joins TRBV11-2 and TRBJ2-6; 8 nucleotides line up with TRBD2. This CDR3 spans 18 amino acids. Germline CDR1 and CDR2: SGHAT and FQNNGV. With 5 bases clipped from V and 0 bases from J, the junction kept 9 bases outside the gene matches. CDR3 sequence: CASSPETSAVSGANVLTF. For the CDR3, the DNA is TGTGCCAGCAGCCCAGAGACTAGCGCCGTCTCTGGGGCCAACGTCCTGACTTTC.

This chain uses TRBV18 with TRBJ2-1, with TRBD2 matching over 12 bases. The ends lost 3 bases at V and 6 bases at J; junction bases unmatched: 9. CDR3 length: 17 residues. CDR1 KGHSH and CDR2 LQKENI come from the germline V gene. The CDR3 region has the DNA TGTGCCAGCTCACCTCAGGGCCTAGCGGGAGGGTCCAATGAGCAGTTCTTC. Protein product: CASSPQGLAGGSNEQFF.

The J gene is TRBJ2-3, the V gene TRBV9; tentatively, D is TRBD2 (7 bases). The V gene lost 4 bases and the J gene lost 14 bases, with 32 bases spanning the gap. CDR1 SGDLS and CDR2 YYNGEE come from the germline V gene. This CDR3 region has 17 residues. The CDR3, as DNA: TGTGCCAGCAGCCCCGAGATAATACAGGGAGGGAGCAGATACGCGTATTTT. Translating gives CASSPEIIQGGSRYAYF.

This clonotype was counted only a few times. The gene calls are TRBV10-3 and TRBJ2-5; unclear D gene. Looked up from germline, CDR1 is ENHRY and CDR2 is SYGVKD. The CDR3 has 14 amino acids. V shed 3 bases and J shed 11 bases, with 19 bases lying between them. The CDR3 sequence is CAISDRMLASEQYF. CDR3 nucleotide sequence: TGTGCCATCAGTGACCGGATGTTGGCATCTGAGCAGTACTTC.